This section outlines one T cell receptor (beta chain) sequence together with its context. Profiled with immunoSEQ multiplex PCR; TCRdb holds only in-frame clones, not every one. This table holds 100,000 to 150,000 clones, around three quarters found once. The sample belongs to a study of blood T cell repertoires in COVID-19. Whole-study context: COVID-19 samples from acute and convalescent phases originated in the United States, Italy and Spain. Nucleic acid was either cDNA or gDNA, and it came from T cells, B-cell-depleted T cells, or PBMCs.

What was sequenced was peripheral blood. This TCR came from a man between 35 and 55 years old with active or convalescent COVID-19.

CDR3 protein: CASSPGLVGDTQYF. The CDR3, as DNA: TGTGCCAGCAGCCCGGGACTAGTTGGAGATACGCAGTATTTT. The rearrangement links TRBV7-3 to TRBJ2-3; TRBD2 aligns across 8 bases. The CDR3 is 14 residues long. The J segment lost 5 bases and the V segment lost 5 bases, leaving 6 bases of the junction unmatched. Germline CDR1 is SGHTA and CDR2 is FQGTGA.